The clone carrying this T cell receptor (beta chain) was observed a few times. The data derive from a study of T-cell memory formation after mild COVID-19. TCRdb passed the 5' RACE reads through MiXCR, listing each CDR3 protein once. The repertoire holds about 200,000 distinct CDR3 sequences, around 18% seen once, with about 2.4% in the top ten. The clonotype was recovered from an adult woman who had mild COVID-19 (a few samples of this study predate the infection). Cell type and time point are not known. Specimen: PBMCs or a T cell subset sorted from them (not recorded which).

In DNA, the CDR3 is TGTGCCACCAGTGTCGGTTACGAGCAGTACTTC. Translation: CATSVGYEQYF. J is TRBJ2-7 and V is TRBV24-1; D not resolved. Trimming shortened V by 5 bases and J by 4 bases, and 5 bases separated the two germline ends. Germline-derived CDR1 and CDR2 are KGHDR and SFDVKD. The CDR3 is made up of 11 amino acids.